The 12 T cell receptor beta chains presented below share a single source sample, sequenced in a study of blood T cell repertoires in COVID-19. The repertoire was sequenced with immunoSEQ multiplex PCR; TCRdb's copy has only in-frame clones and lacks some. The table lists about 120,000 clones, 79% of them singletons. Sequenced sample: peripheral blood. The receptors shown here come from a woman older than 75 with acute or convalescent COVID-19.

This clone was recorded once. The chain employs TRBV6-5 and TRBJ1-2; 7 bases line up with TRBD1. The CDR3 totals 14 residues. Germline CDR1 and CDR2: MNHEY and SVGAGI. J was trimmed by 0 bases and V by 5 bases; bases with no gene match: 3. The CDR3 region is CASSTGQPNYGYTF. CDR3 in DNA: TGTGCCAGCAGTACGGGACAGCCTAACTATGGCTACACCTTC.

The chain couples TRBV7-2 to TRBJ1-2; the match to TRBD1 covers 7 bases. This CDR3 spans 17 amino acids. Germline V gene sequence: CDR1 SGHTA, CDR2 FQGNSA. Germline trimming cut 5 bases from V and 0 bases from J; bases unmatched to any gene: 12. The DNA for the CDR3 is TGTGCCAGCAGCGTCACCAATGGACAGGCCTCTAACTATGGCTACACCTTC. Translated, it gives CASSVTNGQASNYGYTF.

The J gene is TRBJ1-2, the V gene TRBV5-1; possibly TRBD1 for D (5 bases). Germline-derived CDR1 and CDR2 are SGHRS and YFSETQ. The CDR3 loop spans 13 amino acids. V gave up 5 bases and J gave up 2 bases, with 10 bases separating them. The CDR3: CASRNDRNYGYTF. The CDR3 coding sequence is TGCGCCAGCAGAAATGACAGAAACTATGGCTACACCTTC.

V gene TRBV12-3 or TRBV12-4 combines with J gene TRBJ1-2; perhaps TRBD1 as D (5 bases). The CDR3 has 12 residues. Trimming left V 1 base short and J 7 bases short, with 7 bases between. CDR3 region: CASSLGRAGYTF. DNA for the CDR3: TGTGCCAGCAGTTTAGGCAGGGCTGGCTACACCTTC.

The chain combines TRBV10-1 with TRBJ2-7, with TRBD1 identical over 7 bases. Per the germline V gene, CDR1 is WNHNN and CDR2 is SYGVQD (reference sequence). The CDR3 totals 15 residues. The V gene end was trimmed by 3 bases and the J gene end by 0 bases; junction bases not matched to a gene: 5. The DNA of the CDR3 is TGCGCCAGCAGTGACGGGTGGGACAGCTCCTACGAGCAGTACTTC. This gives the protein CASSDGWDSSYEQYF.

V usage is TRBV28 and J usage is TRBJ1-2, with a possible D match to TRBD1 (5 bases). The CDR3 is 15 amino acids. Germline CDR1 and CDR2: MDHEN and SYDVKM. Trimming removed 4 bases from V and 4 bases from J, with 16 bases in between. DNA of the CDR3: TGTGCCAGCAGTTCCCTTGGGGGGGTCCTCTATGGCTACACCTTC. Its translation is CASSSLGGVLYGYTF.

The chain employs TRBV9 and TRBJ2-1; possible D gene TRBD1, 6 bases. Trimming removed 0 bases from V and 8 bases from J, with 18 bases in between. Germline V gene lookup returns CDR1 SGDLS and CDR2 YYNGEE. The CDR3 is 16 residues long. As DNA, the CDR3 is TGTGCCAGCAGCGTAGAAGCAGGGGATGGAGTCGATGAGCAGTTCTTC. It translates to CASSVEAGDGVDEQFF. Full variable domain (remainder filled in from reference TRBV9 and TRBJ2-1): DSGVTQTPKHLITATGQRVTLRCSPRSGDLSVYWYQQSLDQGLQFLIQYYNGEERAKGNILERFSAQQFPDLHSELNLSSLELGDSALYFCASSVEAGDGVDEQFFGPGTRLTVL.

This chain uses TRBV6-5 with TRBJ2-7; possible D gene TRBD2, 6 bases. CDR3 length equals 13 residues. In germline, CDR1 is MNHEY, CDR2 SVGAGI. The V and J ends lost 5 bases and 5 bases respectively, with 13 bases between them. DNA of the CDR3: TGTGCCAGCAGTCCCGGAGGGGCCAACGAGCAGTACTTC. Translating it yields CASSPGGANEQYF.

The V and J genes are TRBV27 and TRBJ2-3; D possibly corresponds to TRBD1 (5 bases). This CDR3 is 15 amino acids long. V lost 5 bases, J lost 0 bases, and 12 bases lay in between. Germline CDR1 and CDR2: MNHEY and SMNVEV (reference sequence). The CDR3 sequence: CASSPLGDSTDTQYF. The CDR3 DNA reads TGTGCCAGCAGTCCTCTAGGGGATAGCACAGATACGCAGTATTTT.

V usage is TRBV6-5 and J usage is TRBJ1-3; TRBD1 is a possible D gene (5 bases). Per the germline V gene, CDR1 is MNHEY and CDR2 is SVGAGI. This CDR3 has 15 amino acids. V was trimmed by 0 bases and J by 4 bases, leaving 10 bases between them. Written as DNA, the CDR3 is TGTGCCAGCAGTTACTCGGCGGGGGTGGGAAACACCATATATTTT. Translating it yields CASSYSAGVGNTIYF.

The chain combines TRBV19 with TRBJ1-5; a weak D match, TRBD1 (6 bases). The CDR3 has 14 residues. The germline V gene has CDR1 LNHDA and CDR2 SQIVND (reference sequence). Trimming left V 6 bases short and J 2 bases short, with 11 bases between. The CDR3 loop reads CASSSTGRNQPQHF. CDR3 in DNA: TGTGCCAGTAGCTCGACAGGCCGCAATCAGCCCCAGCATTTT.

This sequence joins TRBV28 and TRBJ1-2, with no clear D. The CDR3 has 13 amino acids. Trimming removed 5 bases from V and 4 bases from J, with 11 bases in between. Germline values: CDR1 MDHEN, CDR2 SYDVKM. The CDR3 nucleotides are TGTGCCAGCAGTCCTTCACTTGGCTATGGCTACACCTTC. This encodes CASSPSLGYGYTF.